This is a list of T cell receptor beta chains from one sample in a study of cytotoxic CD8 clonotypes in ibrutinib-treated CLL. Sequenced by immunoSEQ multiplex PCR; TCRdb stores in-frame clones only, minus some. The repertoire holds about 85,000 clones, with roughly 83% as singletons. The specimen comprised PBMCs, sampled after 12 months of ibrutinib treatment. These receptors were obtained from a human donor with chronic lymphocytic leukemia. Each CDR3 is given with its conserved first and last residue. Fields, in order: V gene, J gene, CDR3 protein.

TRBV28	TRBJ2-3	CASGRTLTDTQYF
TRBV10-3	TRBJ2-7	CAISDGRSSYEQYF
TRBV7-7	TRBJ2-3	CASSPTLGDTQYF
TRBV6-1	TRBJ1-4	CASSDQGDEKLFF
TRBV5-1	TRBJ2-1	CASSFLTKRNEQFF
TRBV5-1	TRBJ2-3	CASSPNTALQYF
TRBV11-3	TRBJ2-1	CASSLAGTQNNEQFF
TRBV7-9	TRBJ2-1	CASSPSPGTSASSYNEQFF
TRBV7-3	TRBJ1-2	CASSPGGTYGYTF
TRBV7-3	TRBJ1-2	CASSPPGQGAGGYTF
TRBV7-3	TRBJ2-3	CASSPGLAGDTQYF
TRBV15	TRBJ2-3	CATSSSPRSTDTQYF
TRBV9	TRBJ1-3	CASSSTHEDRGSSGNTIYF
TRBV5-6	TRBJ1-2	CASSTPDGGGGYGYTF
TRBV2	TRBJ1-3	CASTRTLEKTSGNTIYF
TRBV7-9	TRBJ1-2	CASVPKGADYGYTF
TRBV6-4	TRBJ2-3	CASSVGITDTQYF
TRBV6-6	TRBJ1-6	CASSYIGRGGSPLHF
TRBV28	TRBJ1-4	CASTWGMGNEKLFF
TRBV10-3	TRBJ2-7	CAISESLYEQYF
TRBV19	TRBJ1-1	CASSMGGTEAFF
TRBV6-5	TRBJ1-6	CASSYRGSSYNSPLHF
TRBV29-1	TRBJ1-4	CSVDRNEKLFF
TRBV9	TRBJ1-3	CASSRDRGNTIYF
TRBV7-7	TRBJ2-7	CASSFRRGSSYEQYF
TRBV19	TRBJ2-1	CASRPLGRRYNEQFF
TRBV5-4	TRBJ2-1	CASRRDRTPSYNEQFF
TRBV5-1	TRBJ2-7	CASGPGQGGYEQYF
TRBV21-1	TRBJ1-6	CASSKGPASSYNSPLHF
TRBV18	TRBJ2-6	CASSPATAASGANVLTF
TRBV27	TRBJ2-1	CASSGLATYNEQFF